This TCR beta chain is drawn from a study of control samples from healthy donors and cancer patients. Trimming left V 2 bases short and J 0 bases short, with 6 bases between. The CDR3 has 14 residues. Per the germline V gene, CDR1 is SGDLS and CDR2 is YYNGEE. As for this clone: Distinct nucleotide sequences in the sample also encode this CDR3.

The repertoire was sequenced with immunoSEQ multiplex PCR; TCRdb's copy has only in-frame clones and lacks some. The table has approximately 170,000 clones, about 90% seen once; the top ten hold around 5.1%. The TCR comes from a woman in her 30s in good health. The sample taken for sequencing was blood. V is TRBV9 and J is TRBJ1-3; D not certain. This CDR3 reads CASSVEGSGNTIYF. The CDR3 DNA is TGTGCCAGCAGCGTTGAGGGCTCTGGAAACACCATATATTTT.